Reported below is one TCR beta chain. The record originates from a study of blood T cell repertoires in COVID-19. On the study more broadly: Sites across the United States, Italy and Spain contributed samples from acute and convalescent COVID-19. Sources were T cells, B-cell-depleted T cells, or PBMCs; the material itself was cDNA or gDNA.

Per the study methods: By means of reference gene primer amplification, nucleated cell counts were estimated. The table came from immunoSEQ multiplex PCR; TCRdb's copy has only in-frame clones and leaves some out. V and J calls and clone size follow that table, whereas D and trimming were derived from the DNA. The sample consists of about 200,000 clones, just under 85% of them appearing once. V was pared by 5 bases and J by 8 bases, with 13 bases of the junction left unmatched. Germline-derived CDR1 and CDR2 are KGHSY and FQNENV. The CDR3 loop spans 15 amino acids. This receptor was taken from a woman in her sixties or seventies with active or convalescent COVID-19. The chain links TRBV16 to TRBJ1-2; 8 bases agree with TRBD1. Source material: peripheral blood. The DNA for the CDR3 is TGTGCCAGCAGCTCCGGACAGGGAGGGTCGGGAGGCTACACCTTC. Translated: CASSSGQGGSGGYTF.